One and the same sample provided the 10 T cell receptor beta chains below, sequenced in a study of blood T cell repertoires in COVID-19. Assay: immunoSEQ multiplex PCR; the TCRdb copy retains only in-frame clones and omits some. This sample has around 460,000 clones; 85% to 90% occur once, and the top ten carry around 0.92%. The sample comprised peripheral blood. The receptors originated from a man younger than 35 with COVID-19, enrolled during active disease.

This chain joins TRBV4-2 and TRBJ2-3, with D possibly matching TRBD1 (6 bases). This CDR3 has 15 residues. V lost 0 bases, J lost 5 bases, and 12 bases lay in between. The germline V gene has CDR1 LGHNA and CDR2 YNFKEQ. The CDR3 DNA reads as TGTGCCAGCAGCCAAGATCGACAGGTTTTAGATACGCAGTATTTT. It yields the protein CASSQDRQVLDTQYF.

The chain is built from TRBV14 and TRBJ2-1, with D maybe TRBD2 (6 bases). V lost 0 bases, J lost 10 bases, and 13 bases lay in between. Germline lookup yields CDR1 SGHDN and CDR2 FVKESK. The CDR3 has 14 residues. This CDR3 reads CASSQDWGVSEQFF. The CDR3, as DNA: TGTGCCAGCAGCCAAGATTGGGGGGTTTCCGAGCAGTTCTTC.

The chain has TRBV19 and TRBJ2-3, with 14 bases identical to TRBD2. The V gene's germline CDR1 is LNHDA and CDR2 SQIVND (reference sequence). The CDR3 length is 17 residues. V lost 5 bases, J lost 5 bases, and 9 bases stayed unmatched. CDR3 nucleotides: TGTGCCAGTAGTCCCCGACTAGCGGGGGGGCAAGGAGATACGCAGTATTTT. Amino acid sequence: CASSPRLAGGQGDTQYF.

J is TRBJ1-1 and V is TRBV27; a possible D gene is TRBD1 (5 bases). This CDR3 contains 14 residues. The V gene's germline CDR1 is MNHEY and CDR2 SMNVEV (reference sequence). V gave up 8 bases and J gave up 4 bases, with 17 bases separating them. For the CDR3, the DNA is TGTGCCAGCTCATGGGGGGGATTCGGCACTGAAGCTTTCTTT. Translating gives CASSWGGFGTEAFF.

J is TRBJ2-7 and V is TRBV7-3; D gene ambiguous. There are 18 residues in the CDR3. The V and J ends lost 1 base and 6 bases respectively, with 25 bases between them. The germline gives CDR1 SGHTA, CDR2 FQGTGA. The CDR3 is CASSLISAKAVPPGEQYF. The CDR3 bases are TGTGCCAGCAGCTTAATCAGCGCGAAGGCGGTACCGCCGGGCGAGCAGTACTTC. Combining the CDR3 with reference TRBV7-3 and TRBJ2-7 gives the whole variable domain GAGVSQTPSNKVTEKGKYVELRCDPISGHTALYWYRQSLGQGPEFLIYFQGTGAADDSGLPNDRFFAVRPEGSVSTLKIQRTERGDSAVYLCASSLISAKAVPPGEQYFGPGTRLTVT.

This sequence joins TRBV9 and TRBJ2-7, with D possibly matching TRBD1 (5 bases). The ends were cut back, 3 bases at V and 0 bases at J, with 19 bases in the middle. The CDR3 covers 17 residues. Germline V CDR1 and CDR2: SGDLS, YYNGEE. The CDR3 spells CASSGEKGLGPSYEQYF. Here the CDR3 DNA reads TGTGCCAGCAGCGGTGAGAAGGGGCTAGGCCCCTCCTACGAGCAGTACTTC.

The chain couples TRBV4-1 to TRBJ2-3, with a possible D match to TRBD2 (5 bases). V gave up 1 base and J gave up 0 bases, with 8 bases separating them. Germline loops: CDR1 MGHRA, CDR2 YSYEKL. The CDR3 runs to 15 residues. The CDR3 DNA reads as TGCGCCAGCAGCCAAGCAAGGACTAGCACAGATACGCAGTATTTT. It translates to CASSQARTSTDTQYF.

The rearrangement joins TRBV2 to TRBJ2-7, with D possibly TRBD1 on 6 matching bases. The CDR3 covers 13 residues. V dropped 7 bases and J dropped 5 bases, with 15 bases sitting between them. Per the germline V gene, CDR1 is SNHLY and CDR2 is FYNNEI. This chain's CDR3 is CASTKQGIHEQYF. The CDR3 DNA follows: TGTGCCAGCACCAAACAGGGAATCCACGAGCAGTACTTC.

The V call is TRBV2, the J call TRBJ2-7; 8 bases align to TRBD2. V dropped 8 bases and J dropped 2; count of bases not matched to a gene: 5. The CDR3 sequence is 13 residues long. Germline V gives CDR1 SNHLY, CDR2 FYNNEI. The CDR3 is CASQRGLAYEQYF. The CDR3 region has the DNA TGTGCCAGCCAACGGGGACTAGCCTACGAGCAGTACTTC.

The V and J genes are TRBV6-5 and TRBJ2-7; 7 positions agree with TRBD2. This CDR3 contains 13 residues. V dropped 5 bases and J dropped 3; count of bases not matched to a gene: 4. The V gene's germline CDR1 is MNHEY and CDR2 SVGAGI. The CDR3 coding sequence is TGTGCCAGCAGTAACGGGGGGATCTACGAGCAGTACTTC. It is translated as CASSNGGIYEQYF.